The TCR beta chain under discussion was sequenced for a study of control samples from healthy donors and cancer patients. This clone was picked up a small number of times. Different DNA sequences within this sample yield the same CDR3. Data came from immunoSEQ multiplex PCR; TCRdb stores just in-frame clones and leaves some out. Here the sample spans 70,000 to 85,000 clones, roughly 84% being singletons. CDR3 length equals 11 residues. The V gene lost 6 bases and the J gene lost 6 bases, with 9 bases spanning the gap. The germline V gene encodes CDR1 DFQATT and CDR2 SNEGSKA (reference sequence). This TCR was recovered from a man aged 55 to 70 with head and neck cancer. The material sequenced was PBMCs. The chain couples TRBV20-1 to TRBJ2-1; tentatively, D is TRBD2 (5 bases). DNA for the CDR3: TGCAGTGCAAGGACTTCCAATGAGCAGTTCTTC. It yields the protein CSARTSNEQFF.